This TCR beta chain was recovered during a study of quantifying T cell responses using KT2 cells. On the study more broadly: cDNA was made from DNase-treated RNA using alpha and beta constant primers.

A single-stranded UMI oligo with SP2 sequence was ligated to cDNA 3' ends. First-round PCR used about 4 cycles and beta primers RC1.1 and RC1.2 covering TRBC1 and TRBC2. TCRdb reprocessed the UMI-ligation and nested PCR reads with MiXCR, giving one entry per CDR3 protein. This sample has just under 50,000 distinct CDR3 sequences, with 11% found just once. The junction had 5 bases not matched to a gene; V was cut back by 3 bases and J by 0 bases. Germline CDR1 and CDR2: DFQATT and SNEGSKA (reference sequence). CDR3 length: 15 residues. Unfractionated PBMC were spiked with known numbers of KT2 clone cells. In this sample, this clonotype turned up many times.

The J gene is TRBJ1-5, the V gene TRBV20-1, with TRBD1 matching 7 bases. The sequence was collected from a human donor. The sequenced sample consisted of PBMCs spiked with cells of the T cell clone KT2. CDR3: CSARRDSYSNQPQHF. The DNA of the CDR3 is TGCAGTGCTAGGAGGGACAGCTATAGCAATCAGCCCCAGCATTTT.